This T cell receptor (beta chain) stems from a study of T cell clusters in autoimmune cytopenias. Each sample's input was 200 to 250 ng genomic DNA, 35,000 to 40,000 genome equivalents. Multiplex touch-down PCR amplified TRB using TRB-A and TRB-B pools in one tube. TCRdb reworked the multiplex PCR reads into one entry per CDR3 protein, no DNA. This sample's clone table lists 3,500 to 4,000 distinct CDR3 sequences. For this clonotype: Antigen: not known.

Overall study findings and caveats: Exclusive TRB clusters were around 3-fold more numerous in healthy donors than in active autoimmune hepatitis. Functional roles of the in silico T cell clusters still await experimental validation. TRB repertoire shifts in secondary cytopenia and chronic lymphocytic leukemia mostly reflected lymphoma, not autoimmunity.

The TCR comes from a human donor with an autoimmune cytopenia or autoimmune hepatitis (not recorded which). Sequenced sample: peripheral blood.

CDR3 sequence: CATSEWGTGRASDTQYF. The chain uses TRBV24-1 and TRBJ2-3; TCRdb gives TRBD2 as the D gene, but with no DNA this cannot be confirmed. Germline V lookup: CDR1 KGHDR, CDR2 SFDVKD. This CDR3 has 17 residues.